Shown below are 8 T cell receptor beta chains from a single sample sequenced in a study of OX40 agonist ivuxolimab in advanced cancers. Generated by immunoSEQ multiplex PCR, the TCRdb table keeps only in-frame clones and is missing some. The sample holds some 67,000 clones; around 79% are singletons and the top ten take roughly 5.8%. The specimen was CD4+ or CD8+ T cells sorted from blood, collected in a trial of the OX40 agonist ivuxolimab. The source is an adult with an advanced solid tumor such as melanoma, head and neck, liver or kidney cancer.

The V gene is TRBV2, the J gene TRBJ2-7; 7 positions match TRBD1. The CDR3 runs 12 residues. V lost 5 bases, J lost 7 bases, and 5 bases stayed unmatched. Germline V CDR1 and CDR2: SNHLY, FYNNEI. The CDR3 reads CASSRQGLEQYF. CDR3 nucleotide sequence: TGTGCCAGCAGTCGACAGGGCTTGGAGCAGTACTTC.

This clone was counted a single time. CDR3 in amino acids: CASSGAGTGGEGAFF. CDR3 coding DNA: TGTGCCAGCAGTGGGGCCGGGACAGGGGGCGAGGGAGCTTTCTTT. The chain recombines TRBV28 with TRBJ1-1, with 12 bases lining up with TRBD1. J gave up 10 bases and V 5 bases, and 11 bases lay outside the gene matches. Germline CDR1 and CDR2: MDHEN and SYDVKM. This CDR3 spans 15 amino acids. The whole variable domain, filled in from reference TRBV28 and TRBJ1-1, reads DVKVTQSSRYLVKRTGEKVFLECVQDMDHENMFWYRQDPGLGLRLIYFSYDVKMKEKGDIPEGYSVSREKKERFSLILESASTNQTSMYLCASSGAGTGGEGAFFGQGTRLTVV.

The chain employs TRBV6-1 and TRBJ1-4, with D uncertain. Germline CDR1 and CDR2: MNHNS and SASEGT. Trimming stripped 2 bases from V and 1 base from J, with 11 bases between. The CDR3 loop spans 16 amino acids. Written as DNA, the CDR3 is TGTGCCAGCAGTGAACAGTCGGGCAGAACTAATGAAAAACTGTTTTTT. Translated, it gives CASSEQSGRTNEKLFF.

Written as DNA, the CDR3 is TGTGCCAGCAGTGAGGGGACAGGGTATAGGCACAATGAGCAGTTCTTC. It translates to CASSEGTGYRHNEQFF. The chain combines TRBV2 with TRBJ2-1, with 9 positions matching TRBD1. CDR1 is SNHLY and CDR2 is FYNNEI in the germline V gene. After removal of 3 bases from V and 5 bases from J, the junction contained 8 bases not matched to a gene. This CDR3 spans 16 amino acids.

V usage is TRBV2 and J usage is TRBJ2-1, with D perhaps matching TRBD2 (6 bases). CDR3 length: 14 residues. Germline assignment: CDR1 SNHLY and CDR2 FYNNEI. The V end lost 2 bases, the J end lost 8 bases, and 13 bases lay between the germline ends. The CDR3, as DNA: TGTGCCAGCAGTGAAAAGGGACTGGTCGATGAGCAGTTCTTC. Translating it yields CASSEKGLVDEQFF.

The V call is TRBV28, the J call TRBJ2-7; 9 nucleotides agree with TRBD1. V lost 5 bases, J lost 2 bases, and 7 bases stayed unmatched. Germline V lookup: CDR1 MDHEN, CDR2 SYDVKM. The CDR3 contains 15 residues. CDR3: CASSVDRGTPYEQYV. The CDR3 DNA follows: TGTGCCAGCAGTGTGGACAGGGGCACCCCCTACGAGCAGTACGTC.

The chain couples TRBV28 to TRBJ2-4; D gene unclear. Trimming cost V 3 bases and J 0 bases, with 12 bases left between them. Per the germline V gene, CDR1 is MDHEN and CDR2 is SYDVKM. This CDR3 comprises 16 residues. DNA of the CDR3: TGTGCCAGCAGTTTCGCTCAGGTCCTAGCCAAAAACATTCAGTACTTC. Protein product: CASSFAQVLAKNIQYF.

The chain combines TRBV10-3 with TRBJ1-2, with TRBD1 matching 8 bases. Germline V gene lookup returns CDR1 ENHRY and CDR2 SYGVKD. This CDR3 has 14 amino acids. V was clipped by 5 bases and J by 4 bases; unmatched bases: 6. The CDR3 protein is CAISPGGSGYGYTF. The CDR3 DNA is TGTGCCATCAGTCCAGGGGGCTCCGGCTATGGCTACACCTTC.